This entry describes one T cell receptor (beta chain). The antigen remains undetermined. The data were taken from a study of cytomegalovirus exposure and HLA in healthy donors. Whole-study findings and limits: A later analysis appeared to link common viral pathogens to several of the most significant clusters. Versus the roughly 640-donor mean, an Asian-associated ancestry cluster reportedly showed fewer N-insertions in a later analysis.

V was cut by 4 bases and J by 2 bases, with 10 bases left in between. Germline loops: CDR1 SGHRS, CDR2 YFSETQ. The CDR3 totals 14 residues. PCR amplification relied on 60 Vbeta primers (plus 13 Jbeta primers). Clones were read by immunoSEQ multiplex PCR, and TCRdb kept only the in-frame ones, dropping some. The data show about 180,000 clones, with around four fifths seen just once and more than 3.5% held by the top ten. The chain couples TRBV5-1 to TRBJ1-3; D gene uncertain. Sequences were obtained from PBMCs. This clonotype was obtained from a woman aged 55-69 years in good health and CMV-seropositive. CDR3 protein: CASSVGSPGNTIYF. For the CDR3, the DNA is TGCGCCAGCAGCGTAGGGAGTCCTGGAAACACCATATATTTT.